Sequencing of this T cell receptor beta chain was carried out in a study of shared clonotypes between healthy human individuals. Broader study findings: Despite large depth, rarefaction showed incomplete sorted-subset sequencing.

On sorted subsets, replicate PCRs used approximately 190 ng DNA, or 25,000 to 35,000 T cell genomes. Repertoires were generated with immunoSEQ multiplex PCR, while TCRdb's copy carries only in-frame clones and drops some. The sample contains around 1.4 million clones, 98% of which appear only once. Points on this clone: Antigen specificity is unknown.

The CDR3 runs to 14 residues. J gave up 5 bases and V 3 bases, and 4 bases lay outside the gene matches. Germline V gene lookup returns CDR1 SGHRS and CDR2 YFSETQ. Material: naive CD4+ T cells sorted from blood. Documented subset: CD45RA+ positively selected. The gene calls are TRBV5-1 and TRBJ1-2; 10 bases line up with TRBD1. The source is a man aged 25-40 years in good health. The CDR3 reads CASSSTGGAYGYTF. DNA of the CDR3: TGCGCCAGCAGCTCGACAGGGGGCGCTTATGGCTACACCTTC.